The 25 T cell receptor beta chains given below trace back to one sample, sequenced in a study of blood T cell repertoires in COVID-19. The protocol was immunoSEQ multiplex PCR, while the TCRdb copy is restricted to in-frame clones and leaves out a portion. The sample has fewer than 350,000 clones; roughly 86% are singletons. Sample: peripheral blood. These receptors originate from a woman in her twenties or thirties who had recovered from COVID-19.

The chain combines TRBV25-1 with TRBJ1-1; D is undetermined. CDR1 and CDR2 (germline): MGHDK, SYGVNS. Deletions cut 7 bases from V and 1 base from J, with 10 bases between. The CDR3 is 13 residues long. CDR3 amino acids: CASTPFGNTEAFF. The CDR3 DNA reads TGTGCCAGCACCCCGTTCGGGAACACTGAAGCTTTCTTT.

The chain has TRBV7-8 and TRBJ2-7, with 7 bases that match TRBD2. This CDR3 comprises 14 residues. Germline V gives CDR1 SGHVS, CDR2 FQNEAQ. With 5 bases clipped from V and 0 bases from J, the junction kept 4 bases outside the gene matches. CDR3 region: CASSSRDYSYEQYF. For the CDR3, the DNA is TGTGCCAGCAGCAGCCGGGACTACTCCTACGAGCAGTACTTC.

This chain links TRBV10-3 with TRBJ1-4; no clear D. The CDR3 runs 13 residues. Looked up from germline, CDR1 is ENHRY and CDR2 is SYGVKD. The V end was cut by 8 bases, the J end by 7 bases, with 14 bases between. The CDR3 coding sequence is TGTGCCATCTCCGACCGTTCAGGTGAAAAACTGTTTTTT. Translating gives CAISDRSGEKLFF.

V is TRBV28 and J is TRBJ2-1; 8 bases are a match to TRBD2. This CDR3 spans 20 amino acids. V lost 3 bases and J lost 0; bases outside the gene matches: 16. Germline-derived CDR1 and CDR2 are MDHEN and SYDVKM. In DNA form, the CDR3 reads TGTGCCAGCAGTTTTCAAGCGGTACCTACTAGCGGTAGCTCCTACAATGAGCAGTTCTTC. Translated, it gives CASSFQAVPTSGSSYNEQFF.

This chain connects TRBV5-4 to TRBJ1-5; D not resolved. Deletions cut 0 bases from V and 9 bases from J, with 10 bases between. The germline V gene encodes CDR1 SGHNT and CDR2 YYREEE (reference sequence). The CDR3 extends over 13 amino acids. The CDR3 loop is CASSLDEVGPQHF. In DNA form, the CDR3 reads TGTGCCAGCAGCTTGGACGAGGTGGGGCCCCAGCATTTT.

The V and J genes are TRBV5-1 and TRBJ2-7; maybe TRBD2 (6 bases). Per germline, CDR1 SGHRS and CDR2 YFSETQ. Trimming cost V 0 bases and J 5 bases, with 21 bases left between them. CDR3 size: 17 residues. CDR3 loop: CASSLEPGGGGSDEQYF. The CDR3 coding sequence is TGCGCCAGCAGCTTGGAACCGGGTGGGGGAGGCTCTGACGAGCAGTACTTC.

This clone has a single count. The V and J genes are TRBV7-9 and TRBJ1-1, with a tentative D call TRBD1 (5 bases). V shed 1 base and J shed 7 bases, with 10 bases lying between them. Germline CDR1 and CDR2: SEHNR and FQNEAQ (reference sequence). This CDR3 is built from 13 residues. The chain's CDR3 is CASSLVGAVEAFF. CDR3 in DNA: TGTGCCAGCAGCTTAGTTGGGGCGGTTGAAGCTTTCTTT.

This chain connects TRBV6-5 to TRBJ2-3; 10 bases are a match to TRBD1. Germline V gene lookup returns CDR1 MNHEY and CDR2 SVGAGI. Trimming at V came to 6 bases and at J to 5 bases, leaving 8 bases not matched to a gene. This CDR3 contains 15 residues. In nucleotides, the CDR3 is TGTGCCAGCAGATCGACAGGGGGCCGTGTAGATACGCAGTATTTT. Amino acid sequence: CASRSTGGRVDTQYF.

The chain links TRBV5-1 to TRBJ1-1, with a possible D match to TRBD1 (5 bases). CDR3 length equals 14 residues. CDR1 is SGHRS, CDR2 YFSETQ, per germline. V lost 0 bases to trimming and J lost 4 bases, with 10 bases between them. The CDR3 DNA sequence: TGCGCCAGCAGCTTGGAGGGGTTGGGCACTGAAGCTTTCTTT. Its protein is CASSLEGLGTEAFF.

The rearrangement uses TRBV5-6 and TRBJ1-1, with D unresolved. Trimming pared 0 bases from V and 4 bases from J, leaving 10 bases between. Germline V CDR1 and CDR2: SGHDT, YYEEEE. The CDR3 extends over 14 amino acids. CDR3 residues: CASSLVAGATEAFF. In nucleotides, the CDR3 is TGTGCCAGCAGCTTGGTGGCTGGAGCCACTGAAGCTTTCTTT. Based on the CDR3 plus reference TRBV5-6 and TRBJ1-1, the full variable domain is DAGVTQSPTHLIKTRGQQVTLRCSPKSGHDTVSWYQQALGQGPQFIFQYYEEEERQRGNFPDRFSGHQFPNYSSELNVNALLLGDSALYLCASSLVAGATEAFFGQGTRLTVV.

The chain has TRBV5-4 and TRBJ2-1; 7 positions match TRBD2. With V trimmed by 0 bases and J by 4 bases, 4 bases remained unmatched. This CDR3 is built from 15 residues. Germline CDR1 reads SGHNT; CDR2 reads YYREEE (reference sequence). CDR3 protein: CASSLAGGEYNEQFF. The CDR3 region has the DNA TGTGCCAGCAGCTTGGCTGGGGGGGAATACAATGAGCAGTTCTTC.

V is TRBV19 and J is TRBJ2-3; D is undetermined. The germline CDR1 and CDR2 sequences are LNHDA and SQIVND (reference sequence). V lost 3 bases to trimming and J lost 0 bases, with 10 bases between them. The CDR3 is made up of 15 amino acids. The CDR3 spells CASSIEESSTDTQYF. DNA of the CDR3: TGTGCCAGTAGTATTGAGGAGAGTAGCACAGATACGCAGTATTTT.

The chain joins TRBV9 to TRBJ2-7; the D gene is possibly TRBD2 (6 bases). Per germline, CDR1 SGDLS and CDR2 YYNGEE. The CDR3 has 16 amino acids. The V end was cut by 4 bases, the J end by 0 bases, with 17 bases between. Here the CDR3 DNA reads TGTGCCAGCAGCCCCCGCGGGGACTCGAGCTCCTACGAGCAGTACTTC. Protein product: CASSPRGDSSSYEQYF.

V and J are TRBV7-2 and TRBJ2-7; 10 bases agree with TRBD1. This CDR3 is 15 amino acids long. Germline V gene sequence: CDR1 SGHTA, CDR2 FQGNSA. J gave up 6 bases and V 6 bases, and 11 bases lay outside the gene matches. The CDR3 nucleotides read TGTGCCAGCAGTCCTCGACAGGGGGCATTGGGCGAGCAGTACTTC. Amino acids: CASSPRQGALGEQYF.

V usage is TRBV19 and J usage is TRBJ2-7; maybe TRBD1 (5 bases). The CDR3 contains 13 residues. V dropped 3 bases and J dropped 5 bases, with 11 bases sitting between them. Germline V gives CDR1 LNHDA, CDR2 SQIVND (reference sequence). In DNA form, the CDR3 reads TGTGCCAGTAGTATCCAGGGTCCCAACGAGCAGTACTTC. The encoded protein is CASSIQGPNEQYF.

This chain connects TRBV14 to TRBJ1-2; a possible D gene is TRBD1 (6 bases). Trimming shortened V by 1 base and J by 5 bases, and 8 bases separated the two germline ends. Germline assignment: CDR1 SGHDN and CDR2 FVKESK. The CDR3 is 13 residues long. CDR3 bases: TGTGCCAGCAGCCAAGTCCAGGGGTATGGCTACACCTTC. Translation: CASSQVQGYGYTF.

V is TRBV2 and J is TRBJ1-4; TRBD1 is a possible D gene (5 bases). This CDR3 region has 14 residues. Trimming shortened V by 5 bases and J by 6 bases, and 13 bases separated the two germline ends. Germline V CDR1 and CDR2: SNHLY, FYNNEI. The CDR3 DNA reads TGTGCCAGCAGTCCAGGTGGGGGGGATGAAAAACTGTTTTTT. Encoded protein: CASSPGGGDEKLFF.

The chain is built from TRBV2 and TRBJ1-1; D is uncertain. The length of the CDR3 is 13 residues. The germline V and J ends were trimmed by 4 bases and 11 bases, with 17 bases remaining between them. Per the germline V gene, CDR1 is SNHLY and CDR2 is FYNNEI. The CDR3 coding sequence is TGTGCCAGCAGTGTATTATTGGCGGCAGAGGCTTTCTTT. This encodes CASSVLLAAEAFF.

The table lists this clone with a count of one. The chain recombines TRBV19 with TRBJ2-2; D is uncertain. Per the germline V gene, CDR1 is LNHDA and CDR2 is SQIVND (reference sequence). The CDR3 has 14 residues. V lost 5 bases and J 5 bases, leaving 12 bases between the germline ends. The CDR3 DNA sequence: TGTGCCAGTAGTGACGCGGTCTTGACCGGGGAGCTGTTTTTT. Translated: CASSDAVLTGELFF. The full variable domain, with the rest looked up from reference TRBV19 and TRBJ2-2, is DGGITQSPKYLFRKEGQNVTLSCEQNLNHDAMYWYRQDPGQGLRLIYYSQIVNDFQKGDIAEGYSVSREKKESFPLTVTSAQKNPTAFYLCASSDAVLTGELFFGEGSRLTVL.

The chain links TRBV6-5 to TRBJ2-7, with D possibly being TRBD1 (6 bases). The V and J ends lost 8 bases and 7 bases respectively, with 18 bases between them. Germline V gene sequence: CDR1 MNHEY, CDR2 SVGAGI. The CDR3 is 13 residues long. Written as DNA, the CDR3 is TGTGCCAGCCAGATTGGGGGCCCCGGAGAGCAGTACTTC. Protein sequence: CASQIGGPGEQYF.

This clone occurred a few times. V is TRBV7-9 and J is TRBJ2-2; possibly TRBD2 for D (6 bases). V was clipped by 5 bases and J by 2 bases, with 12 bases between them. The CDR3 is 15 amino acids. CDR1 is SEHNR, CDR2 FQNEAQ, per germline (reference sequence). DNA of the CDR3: TGTGCCAGCAGCGTATCCGGGACTAACACCGGGGAGCTGTTTTTT. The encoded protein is CASSVSGTNTGELFF.

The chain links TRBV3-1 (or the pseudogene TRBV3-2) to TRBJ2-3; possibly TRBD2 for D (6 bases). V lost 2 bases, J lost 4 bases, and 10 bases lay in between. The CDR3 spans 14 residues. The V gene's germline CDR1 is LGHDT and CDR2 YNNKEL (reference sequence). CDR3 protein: CASSQRDFSDTQYF. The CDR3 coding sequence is TGTGCCAGCAGCCAAAGGGACTTCTCAGATACGCAGTATTTT.

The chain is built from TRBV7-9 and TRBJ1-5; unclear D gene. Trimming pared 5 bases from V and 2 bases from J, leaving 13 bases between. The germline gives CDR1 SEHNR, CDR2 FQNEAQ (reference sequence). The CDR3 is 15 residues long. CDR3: CASSPKGGGNQPQHF. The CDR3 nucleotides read TGTGCCAGCAGCCCCAAGGGCGGGGGCAATCAGCCCCAGCATTTT.

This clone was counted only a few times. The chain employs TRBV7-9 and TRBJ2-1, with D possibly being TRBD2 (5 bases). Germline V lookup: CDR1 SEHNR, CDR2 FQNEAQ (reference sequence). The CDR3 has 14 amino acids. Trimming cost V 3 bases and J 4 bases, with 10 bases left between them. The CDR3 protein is CASSFSGSYNEQFF. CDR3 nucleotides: TGTGCCAGCAGCTTTTCGGGGAGTTACAATGAGCAGTTCTTC.

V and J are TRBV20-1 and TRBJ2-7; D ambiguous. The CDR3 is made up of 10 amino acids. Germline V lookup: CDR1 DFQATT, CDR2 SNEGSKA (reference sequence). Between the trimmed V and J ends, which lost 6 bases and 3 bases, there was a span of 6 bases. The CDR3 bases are TGCAGTGCCGTAGACTACGAGCAGTACTTC. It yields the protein CSAVDYEQYF.